This is a list of T cell receptor beta chains from one sample in a study of T-cell memory formation after mild COVID-19. TCRdb itself ran the 5' RACE reads through MiXCR, one entry per CDR3 protein. The repertoire holds tens of thousands of distinct CDR3 sequences, with approximately 25% as singletons. What was sequenced was PBMCs or a T cell subset sorted from them (not recorded which). The source of these receptors is a man aged 18 to 30 who had mild COVID-19 (a few samples of this study predate the infection). Cell type and time point are not known. Both conserved end residues are part of each CDR3. Fields, in order: J gene, D gene, V gene, CDR3 length, clone size, CDR3 DNA, CDR3 protein. D genes are given only for firm matches. Only some rows state a clone size, as once, few, many or a class for expanded clones.

j_call: TRBJ2-1
d_call: -
v_call: TRBV7-8
cdr3_length: 11
clone_size: many
cdr3_nt: TGTGCCAGCAGCCTACACAATGAGCAGTTCTTC
cdr3_aa: CASSLHNEQFF

j_call: TRBJ2-7
d_call: -
v_call: TRBV10-2
cdr3_length: 11
clone_size: -
cdr3_nt: TGCGCCATGAAAATCGGGAACGAGCAGTACTTC
cdr3_aa: CAMKIGNEQYF

j_call: TRBJ2-2
d_call: TRBD2
v_call: TRBV20-1
cdr3_length: 12
clone_size: -
cdr3_nt: TGCAGTGCAACTAGCGGTGTCGGAGGGCTGTTTTTT
cdr3_aa: CSATSGVGGLFF

j_call: TRBJ1-5
d_call: -
v_call: TRBV19
cdr3_length: 14
clone_size: -
cdr3_nt: TGTGCCACCCGGACACCCGATAGCAATCAGCCCCAGCATTTT
cdr3_aa: CATRTPDSNQPQHF

j_call: TRBJ1-1
d_call: -
v_call: TRBV7-9
cdr3_length: 13
clone_size: once
cdr3_nt: TGTGCCACGGCCGGGGGGATGAACACTGAAGCTTTCTTT
cdr3_aa: CATAGGMNTEAFF

j_call: TRBJ2-7
d_call: TRBD1
v_call: TRBV6-5
cdr3_length: 14
clone_size: -
cdr3_nt: TGTGCCAGCAGCAGCGGGACAGGGAAATACGAGCAGTACTTC
cdr3_aa: CASSSGTGKYEQYF

j_call: TRBJ2-3
d_call: -
v_call: TRBV4-1
cdr3_length: 15
clone_size: few
cdr3_nt: TGCGCCAGCAGCCAAGAATCCAGACCGACAGATACGCAGTATTTT
cdr3_aa: CASSQESRPTDTQYF

j_call: TRBJ1-5
d_call: -
v_call: TRBV7-4
cdr3_length: 16
clone_size: -
cdr3_nt: TGTGCCAGCAGCTCCAGGACAGTGATTAGCAATCAGCCCCAGCATTTT
cdr3_aa: CASSSRTVISNQPQHF

j_call: TRBJ1-2
d_call: -
v_call: TRBV27
cdr3_length: 15
clone_size: -
cdr3_nt: TGTGCCAGCAGTTTAGAGGGAATAGGACGTGGGGGCTACACCTTC
cdr3_aa: CASSLEGIGRGGYTF

j_call: TRBJ2-6
d_call: -
v_call: TRBV18
cdr3_length: 19
clone_size: -
cdr3_nt: TGTGCCAGCTCCCTCTGGCCCCCGGGGGCTTCCCCTGGGGCCAACGTCCTGACTTTC
cdr3_aa: CASSLWPPGASPGANVLTF

j_call: TRBJ2-7
d_call: -
v_call: TRBV4-2
cdr3_length: 12
clone_size: -
cdr3_nt: TGTGCCAGCAGCCCCAACTTGTACGAGCAGTACTTC
cdr3_aa: CASSPNLYEQYF

j_call: TRBJ2-3
d_call: TRBD2
v_call: TRBV4-3
cdr3_length: 16
clone_size: -
cdr3_nt: TGCGCCAGCAGCCCCCGGTTTAGCGGGGGGGTTGATACGCAGTATTTT
cdr3_aa: CASSPRFSGGVDTQYF

j_call: TRBJ1-5
d_call: -
v_call: TRBV6-1
cdr3_length: 19
clone_size: -
cdr3_nt: TGTGCCAGCTCACCCGAGATGGGGTGGGTAGGGCTTAGCAATCAGCCCCAGCATTTT
cdr3_aa: CASSPEMGWVGLSNQPQHF

j_call: TRBJ2-2
d_call: -
v_call: TRBV12-3/TRBV12-4
cdr3_length: 16
clone_size: -
cdr3_nt: TGTGCCAGCAGTCCCCCTCGCTCACTAGACACCGGGGAGCTGTTTTTT
cdr3_aa: CASSPPRSLDTGELFF

j_call: TRBJ2-7
d_call: TRBD2
v_call: TRBV4-1
cdr3_length: 16
clone_size: -
cdr3_nt: TGCGCCAGCAGCCACTCTTGGGCGGGACTATCCTACGAGCAGTACTTC
cdr3_aa: CASSHSWAGLSYEQYF

j_call: TRBJ1-1
d_call: -
v_call: TRBV6-2/TRBV6-3
cdr3_length: 16
clone_size: few
cdr3_nt: TGTGCCAGCAGTTACTCGAGCAAGCGGGGAGGGACTGAAGCTTTCTTT
cdr3_aa: CASSYSSKRGGTEAFF

j_call: TRBJ1-1
d_call: -
v_call: TRBV12-3/TRBV12-4
cdr3_length: 11
clone_size: few
cdr3_nt: TGTGCCAGCAGTTTAGGGGTCTACGCTTTCTTT
cdr3_aa: CASSLGVYAFF

j_call: TRBJ2-5
d_call: TRBD1
v_call: TRBV27
cdr3_length: 15
clone_size: few
cdr3_nt: TGTGCCAGCAGTCCCGGGACAGGGAATGAAGAGACCCAGTACTTC
cdr3_aa: CASSPGTGNEETQYF

j_call: TRBJ2-6
d_call: -
v_call: TRBV7-9
cdr3_length: 16
clone_size: -
cdr3_nt: TGTGCCAGCAGCTTAGGACGGATCTCTGGGGCCAACGTCCTGACTTTC
cdr3_aa: CASSLGRISGANVLTF

j_call: TRBJ1-1
d_call: TRBD1
v_call: TRBV20-1
cdr3_length: 13
clone_size: -
cdr3_nt: TGCAGTGCTTGGGACAGGGGGAACACTGAAGCTTTCTTT
cdr3_aa: CSAWDRGNTEAFF

j_call: TRBJ1-2
d_call: TRBD1
v_call: TRBV7-9
cdr3_length: 15
clone_size: few
cdr3_nt: TGTGCCAGCAGCACCGGACAGGGGGATTTTTATGGCTACACCTTC
cdr3_aa: CASSTGQGDFYGYTF

j_call: TRBJ2-2
d_call: -
v_call: TRBV6-5
cdr3_length: 16
clone_size: few
cdr3_nt: TGTGCCAGCAGTTACTCGAATCCAGGGGAGGGCGGGGAGCTGTTTTTT
cdr3_aa: CASSYSNPGEGGELFF

j_call: TRBJ1-4
d_call: -
v_call: TRBV15
cdr3_length: 14
clone_size: -
cdr3_nt: TGTGCCACCAGCAGGAGAAGGGACGTTGAAAAACTGTTTTTT
cdr3_aa: CATSRRRDVEKLFF

j_call: TRBJ2-5
d_call: TRBD1
v_call: TRBV24-1
cdr3_length: 17
clone_size: many
cdr3_nt: TGTGCCACCAGTGACAACATAAGGGGGCAGGGAAATGAGACCCAGTACTTC
cdr3_aa: CATSDNIRGQGNETQYF

j_call: TRBJ2-2
d_call: -
v_call: TRBV20-1
cdr3_length: 13
clone_size: -
cdr3_nt: TGCAGTGCTCCCGGACGGAACACCGGGGAGCTGTTTTTT
cdr3_aa: CSAPGRNTGELFF

j_call: TRBJ1-1
d_call: -
v_call: TRBV20-1
cdr3_length: 14
clone_size: -
cdr3_nt: TGCAGTGCCTTCCCCCTGGGGGAGGACACTGAAGCTTTCTTT
cdr3_aa: CSAFPLGEDTEAFF